One and the same sample provided the 13 T cell receptor beta chains below, sequenced in a study of T cells in Graves' hyperthyroidism and ophthalmopathy. From RNA transcripts, TCR beta CDR3 regions were amplified. TCR CDR3 regions were first amplified by RT-PCR with HTBI primers. MiXCR was run by TCRdb on the multiplex PCR reads, yielding one entry per CDR3 protein. The sample has roughly 400,000 distinct CDR3 sequences; around 16% are singletons. Sequenced: blood. The receptors come from a woman between 18 and 29 years old with Graves' hyperthyroidism that later progressed to Graves' ophthalmopathy.

This clonotype was recorded at least ten times. The chain employs TRBV12-3 or TRBV12-4 and TRBJ1-2; 7 bases agree with TRBD1. The V gene end was trimmed by 6 bases and the J gene end by 8 bases; junction bases not matched to a gene: 6. The CDR3 totals 12 residues. CDR3: CASSRDREGYTF. CDR3 coding DNA: TGTGCCAGCAGCCGCGACAGGGAGGGCTACACCTTC.

The chain carries TRBV19 and TRBJ1-5; D remains ambiguous. V was clipped by 3 bases and J by 6 bases, with 12 bases between them. CDR3 length equals 14 residues. Germline V CDR1 and CDR2: LNHDA, SQIVND (reference sequence). The CDR3, as DNA: TGTGCCAGTAGTATGACGAGGGTCTTTCAGCCCCAGCATTTT. Amino acids: CASSMTRVFQPQHF.

Worth noting for this clonotype: This may come from a read error, since a much larger clone is one base off. The chain combines TRBV2 with TRBJ2-1, with a possible D match to TRBD1 (6 bases). Trimming removed 8 bases from V and 9 bases from J, with 17 bases in between. Looked up from germline, CDR1 is SNHLY and CDR2 is FYNNEI. The CDR3 totals 13 residues. The CDR3 sequence is CASSTGTASEQFF. CDR3 nucleotide sequence: TGTGCCAGCTCAACAGGGACGGCCAGTGAGCAGTTCTTC.

This clonotype was detected ten times or more. This chain uses TRBV27 with TRBJ2-1; D is uncertain. The V gene's germline CDR1 is MNHEY and CDR2 SMNVEV (reference sequence). The CDR3 is 14 residues long. Trimming removed 3 bases from V and 7 bases from J, with 13 bases in between. CDR3 DNA: TGTGCCAGCAGTTTTAGCACTTTGGAAAATGAGCAGTTCTTC. It yields the protein CASSFSTLENEQFF.

This clonotype was recorded a few times. This chain connects TRBV10-3 to TRBJ2-1; D unclear. This CDR3 contains 13 residues. Trimming removed 9 bases at V and 0 bases at J, with 9 bases between. The germline CDR1 and CDR2 sequences are ENHRY and SYGVKD. CDR3 amino acids: CAIRPSSYNEQFF. The CDR3 DNA is TGTGCCATACGACCTAGCTCCTACAATGAGCAGTTCTTC.

The chain combines TRBV5-6 with TRBJ1-2, with TRBD1 identical over 10 bases. V lost 1 base and J lost 4; bases outside the gene matches: 4. The CDR3 sequence is 15 residues long. Germline assignment: CDR1 SGHDT and CDR2 YYEEEE. In DNA, the CDR3 is TGTGCCAGCAGCTTGCGGAGGACAGGGGGCTATGGCTACACCTTC. It codes for CASSLRRTGGYGYTF. Looking up the rest from reference TRBV5-6 and TRBJ1-2 gives the full variable domain: DAGVTQSPTHLIKTRGQQVTLRCSPKSGHDTVSWYQQALGQGPQFIFQYYEEEERQRGNFPDRFSGHQFPNYSSELNVNALLLGDSALYLCASSLRRTGGYGYTFGSGTRLTVV.

This clonotype was seen a handful of times. V and J are TRBV9 and TRBJ2-1; 8 bases are shared with TRBD2. CDR1 is SGDLS, CDR2 YYNGEE, per germline. The CDR3 totals 17 residues. J lost 4 bases, V lost 2 bases, and 11 bases had no gene match. CDR3 residues: CASSVGRGAGPYNEQFF. CDR3 in DNA: TGTGCCAGCAGCGTTGGGCGGGGGGCAGGACCTTACAATGAGCAGTTCTTC.

At least ten counts were recorded for this clonotype. The chain combines TRBV2 with TRBJ2-7, with 8 bases fitting TRBD2. Per the germline V gene, CDR1 is SNHLY and CDR2 is FYNNEI. V lost 6 bases, J lost 1 base, and 8 bases stayed unmatched. The CDR3 contains 15 residues. The CDR3 DNA is TGTGCCAGCAGACCCACCGGGACTAGTTCCTACGAGCAGTACTTC. Amino acids: CASRPTGTSSYEQYF.

In the case of this clonotype: A much larger clone sits a single nucleotide away, making a read error possible. The gene calls are TRBV24-1 and TRBJ2-1, with 8 bases aligning to TRBD2. The CDR3 is made up of 17 amino acids. In germline, CDR1 is KGHDR, CDR2 SFDVKD. The CDR3 nucleotides read TGTGCCACCAGTGATTCTAGCGGGCTCAGCTCCCACAATGAGCAGTTCTTC. Translating gives CATSDSSGLSSHNEQFF.

The V call is TRBV9, the J call TRBJ2-7, with TRBD1 as a possible D gene (6 bases). CDR1 is SGDLS and CDR2 is YYNGEE in the germline V gene. Trimming removed 4 bases at V and 3 bases at J, with 17 bases between. The CDR3 sequence is 15 residues long. CDR3 in amino acids: CASSLDGTPFYEQYF. CDR3 in DNA: TGTGCCAGCAGCCTCGACGGGACACCCTTCTACGAGCAGTACTTC.

The V call is TRBV11-2, the J call TRBJ1-5, with D unresolved. Trimming stripped 5 bases from V and 6 bases from J, with 8 bases between. Germline V gene lookup returns CDR1 SGHAT and CDR2 FQNNGV. The CDR3 length is 12 residues. In DNA form, the CDR3 reads TGTGCCAGCAGCGCGCTGGGTCAGCCCCAGCATTTT. This sequence encodes CASSALGQPQHF.

This clonotype was seen at least ten times. The chain has TRBV4-1 and TRBJ2-5; 13 nucleotides match TRBD2. Germline V gene data show CDR1 as MGHRA and CDR2 as YSYEKL. The CDR3 consists of 16 residues. V lost 4 bases and J lost 3; bases outside the gene matches: 5. The CDR3 loop is CASSRGLAGVEETQYF. The CDR3 DNA is TGCGCCAGCAGCCGAGGACTAGCGGGAGTGGAAGAGACCCAGTACTTC.

A few counts support this clonotype. The CDR3: CASRRLGEPSYEQYF. CDR3 nucleotide sequence: TGTGCCAGCAGACGACTGGGGGAGCCTTCCTACGAGCAGTACTTC. The rearrangement links TRBV6-1 to TRBJ2-7; D possibly uses TRBD1 or TRBD2 (5 bases each). The CDR3 runs to 15 residues. Trimming took off 6 bases at V and 1 base at J, with 16 bases between the two ends. From germline, CDR1 is MNHNS and CDR2 SASEGT.